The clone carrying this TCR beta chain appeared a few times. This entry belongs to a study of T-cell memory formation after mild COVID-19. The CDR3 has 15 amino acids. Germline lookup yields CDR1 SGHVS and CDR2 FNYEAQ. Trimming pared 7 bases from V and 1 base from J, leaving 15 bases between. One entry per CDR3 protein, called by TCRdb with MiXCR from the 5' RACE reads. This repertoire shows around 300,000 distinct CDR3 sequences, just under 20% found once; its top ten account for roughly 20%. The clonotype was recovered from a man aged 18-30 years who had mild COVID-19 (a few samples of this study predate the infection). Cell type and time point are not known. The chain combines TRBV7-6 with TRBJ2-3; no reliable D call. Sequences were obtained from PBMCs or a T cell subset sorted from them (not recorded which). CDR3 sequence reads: CASIPTPWGTDTQYF. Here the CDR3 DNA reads TGTGCCAGCATCCCTACTCCCTGGGGCACAGATACGCAGTATTTT.